The T cell receptor beta chain under discussion was sequenced for a study of blood T cells in healthy people across ages. Overall study findings and caveats: Changes in expanded clonotypes were possibly confounded, as the CMV status of donors was unknown.

V was pared by 2 bases and J by 0 bases, with 13 bases between. Per germline, CDR1 SGHDN and CDR2 FVKESK. The CDR3 has 16 residues. This clonotype was detected only a few times. Its antigen is not identified. Isolation recovered at least 7 million PBMCs from every sample. Each sample provided at least 5.5 micrograms of extracted total RNA. The use of a sample-barcoded 5' primer and a J-beta primer mix characterized a second PCR of roughly 6 to 11 cycles. TCRdb reanalysed the 5' RACE reads using MiXCR and keeps one entry per CDR3 protein. The sample has about 1.4 million distinct CDR3 sequences; 55% to 75% are singletons.

The sequence was collected from a man younger than 35 in good health. The chain joins TRBV14 to TRBJ1-1; maybe TRBD1 (5 bases). Sequenced material: blood. The CDR3 DNA is TGTGCCAGCAGCCAACTCCCCCAGGGTTTGAACACTGAAGCTTTCTTT. Its translation is CASSQLPQGLNTEAFF.